This section outlines one TCR beta chain sequence together with its context. CDR3 size: 14 residues. Germline V gene lookup returns CDR1 LNHDA and CDR2 SQIVND (reference sequence). V was cut by 3 bases and J by 0 bases, with 9 bases left in between. This entry comes from a study of blood T cell repertoires in COVID-19. Followed over time, Seattle patients had been enrolled while infection was active. Method: immunoSEQ multiplex PCR; TCRdb's copy keeps in-frame clones and lacks some. The sample has fewer than 200,000 clones; about 82% are singletons. Sequenced input: peripheral blood. The TCR was taken from a woman aged 80 or older with COVID-19, enrolled during active disease. The rearrangement joins TRBV19 to TRBJ2-7; the D is unclear. The CDR3 here is CASSISRNSYEQYF. CDR3 coding DNA: TGTGCCAGTAGTATCAGTCGCAACTCCTACGAGCAGTACTTC. Looking up the rest from reference TRBV19 and TRBJ2-7 gives the full variable domain: DGGITQSPKYLFRKEGQNVTLSCEQNLNHDAMYWYRQDPGQGLRLIYYSQIVNDFQKGDIAEGYSVSREKKESFPLTVTSAQKNPTAFYLCASSISRNSYEQYFGPGTRLTVT.